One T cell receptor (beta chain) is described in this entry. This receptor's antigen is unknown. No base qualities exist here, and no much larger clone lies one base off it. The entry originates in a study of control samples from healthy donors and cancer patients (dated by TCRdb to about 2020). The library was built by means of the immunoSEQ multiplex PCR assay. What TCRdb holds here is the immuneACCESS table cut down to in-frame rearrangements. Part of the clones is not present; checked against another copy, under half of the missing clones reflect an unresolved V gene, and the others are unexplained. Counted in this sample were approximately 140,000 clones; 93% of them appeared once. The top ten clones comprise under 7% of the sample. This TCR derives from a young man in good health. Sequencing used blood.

The CDR3 amino acid sequence is: CASSTTGYGNQPQHF. The sequenced DNA: TGTGCCAGTAGTACGACAGGGTATGGCAATCAGCCCCAGCATTTT. This chain is built from TRBV19 and TRBJ1-5; the central 7 bases match TRBD1. The germline V end is reduced by 4 bases and the J end by 2 bases; junction bases left unmatched: 5. Reading the germline V gene (reference sequence) gives CDR1 LNHDA and CDR2 SQIVND. Spanning cysteine to phenylalanine, the CDR3 consists of 15 amino acids. The entry retains the CDR3 DNA only, 45 bases that are in frame from base 1.